These 15 T cell receptor beta chains originate from one sample sequenced in a study of blood T cell repertoires in COVID-19. Clones were read by immunoSEQ multiplex PCR, and TCRdb kept only the in-frame ones, dropping some. Of 490,000 or so clones listed, approximately 91% are singletons. The sequencing sample was made of PBMCs or T cells enriched from blood (not recorded which). The receptors originated from a woman in her fifties or sixties who had recovered from COVID-19.

This chain joins TRBV7-8 and TRBJ2-7; 9 nucleotides match TRBD2. The V gene end was trimmed by 4 bases and the J gene end by 7 bases; junction bases not matched to a gene: 11. The length of the CDR3 is 15 residues. Per germline, CDR1 SGHVS and CDR2 FQNEAQ. The CDR3 DNA sequence: TGTGCCAGCAGCTCCCGGGGTAGCGGGGGAGGAGAGCAGTACTTC. Its protein is CASSSRGSGGGEQYF. The variable domain in full, completed from reference TRBV7-8 and TRBJ2-7, reads GAGVSQSPRYKVAKRGQDVALRCDPISGHVSLFWYQQALGQGPEFLTYFQNEAQLDKSGLPSDRFFAERPEGSVSTLKIQRTQQEDSAVYLCASSSRGSGGGEQYFGPGTRLTVT.

V usage is TRBV19 and J usage is TRBJ2-2, with 8 nucleotides matching TRBD2. The CDR3 contains 17 residues. Germline CDR1 is LNHDA and CDR2 is SQIVND (reference sequence). V gave up 4 bases and J gave up 4 bases; unmatched junction bases: 11. The DNA for the CDR3 is TGTGCCAGTAGTACTGATCGGGGGGGCACGGGCACCGGGGAGCTGTTTTTT. Amino acids: CASSTDRGGTGTGELFF.

The chain has TRBV15 and TRBJ1-2, with TRBD1 matching 7 bases. V was pared by 4 bases and J by 7 bases, with 15 bases of the junction left unmatched. Looked up from germline, CDR1 is LNHNV and CDR2 is YYDKDF (reference sequence). The CDR3 contains 16 residues. For the CDR3, the DNA is TGTGCCACCAGCACCTACACCGACAGGGATGGCGGTGGCTACACCTTC. Its protein product is CATSTYTDRDGGGYTF.

This sequence joins TRBV6-1 and TRBJ1-6; TRBD1 matches 9 bases. The ends lost 1 base at V and 8 bases at J; junction bases unmatched: 3. CDR3 length: 15 residues. Germline lookup yields CDR1 MNHNS and CDR2 SASEGT. CDR3 residues: CASSEVGQGYSPLHF. The CDR3 DNA is TGTGCCAGCAGTGAAGTGGGACAGGGATATTCACCCCTCCACTTT.

The rearrangement uses TRBV11-2 and TRBJ2-2; D perhaps matches TRBD1 (6 bases). Germline V gene sequence: CDR1 SGHAT, CDR2 FQNNGV. CDR3 size: 14 residues. The V gene lost 5 bases and the J gene lost 5 bases, with 12 bases spanning the gap. This CDR3 reads CASSPQGETGELFF. In nucleotides, the CDR3 is TGTGCCAGCAGCCCACAGGGAGAGACCGGGGAGCTGTTTTTT.

The chain combines TRBV30 with TRBJ2-2; perhaps TRBD1 as D (5 bases). The ends were cut back, 2 bases at V and 2 bases at J, with 12 bases in the middle. The CDR3 runs 15 residues. Germline lookup yields CDR1 GTSNPN and CDR2 SVGIG (reference sequence). CDR3 sequence (DNA): TGTGCCTGGAGTTCCTACAGGCTTAACACCGGGGAGCTGTTTTTT. This encodes CAWSSYRLNTGELFF.

The genes are TRBV7-8 and TRBJ2-1; D might be TRBD1 (6 bases). This CDR3 region has 18 residues. V was pared by 2 bases and J by 4 bases, with 21 bases between. Germline CDR1 and CDR2: SGHVS and FQNEAQ. CDR3 in amino acids: CASSLIFKGGQLYNEQFF. The CDR3 nucleotides are TGTGCCAGCAGCTTAATCTTTAAGGGTGGACAGTTATACAATGAGCAGTTCTTC.

The chain combines TRBV19 with TRBJ2-1, with a possible D match to TRBD1 (6 bases). CDR3 length: 14 residues. The V and J ends lost 5 bases and 8 bases respectively, with 16 bases between them. From germline, CDR1 is LNHDA and CDR2 SQIVND (reference sequence). The CDR3 region has the DNA TGTGCCAGTAGTCGGGGATCAGGGGTGCATGAGCAGTTCTTC. Translating gives CASSRGSGVHEQFF.

The genes are TRBV20-1 and TRBJ1-2; D perhaps matches TRBD1 (5 bases). Germline V CDR1 and CDR2: DFQATT, SNEGSKA (reference sequence). Trimming removed 4 bases from V and 3 bases from J, with 6 bases in between. The CDR3 extends over 11 amino acids. The CDR3, as DNA: TGCAGTGCTATCAGGGACTATGGCTACACCTTC. Translated, it gives CSAIRDYGYTF.

The rearrangement uses TRBV29-1 and TRBJ1-1; perhaps TRBD1 as D (6 bases). Germline loops: CDR1 SQVTM, CDR2 ANQGSEA. The CDR3 is made up of 13 amino acids. V was trimmed by 6 bases and J by 3 bases, leaving 14 bases between them. The CDR3 region is CSVRTAYYTEAFF. The DNA for the CDR3 is TGCAGCGTGCGGACAGCATACTACACTGAAGCTTTCTTT.

The chain uses TRBV2 and TRBJ1-6; 7 bases align to TRBD1. CDR3 length: 14 residues. V gave up 6 bases and J gave up 7 bases; unmatched junction bases: 6. Germline CDR1 is SNHLY and CDR2 is FYNNEI. CDR3 sequence (DNA): TGTGCCAGCAGGGCGGGACAGAGCAATTCACCCCTCCACTTT. Amino acid sequence: CASRAGQSNSPLHF. Using reference TRBV2 and TRBJ1-6 for the parts outside the CDR3, the full variable domain is EPEVTQTPSHQVTQMGQEVILRCVPISNHLYFYWYRQILGQKVEFLVSFYNNEISEKSEIFDDQFSVERPDGSNFTLKIRSTKLEDSAMYFCASRAGQSNSPLHFGNGTRLTVT.

The V and J genes are TRBV3-1 (or the pseudogene TRBV3-2) and TRBJ2-3; 13 bases are shared with TRBD2. Unmatched junction bases numbered 7, after V lost 6 bases and J lost 7 bases. Germline CDR1 and CDR2: LGHDT and YNNKEL (reference sequence). This CDR3 is built from 15 residues. CDR3 nucleotides: TGTGCCAGCAGTCAGACTAGCGGGGGGTCCTATACGCAGTATTTT. It specifies CASSQTSGGSYTQYF.

The chain joins TRBV6-6 to TRBJ2-3; D is ambiguous. This CDR3 spans 14 amino acids. Germline lookup yields CDR1 MNHNY and CDR2 SVGAGI (reference sequence). The V end was cut by 4 bases, the J end by 0 bases, with 8 bases between. CDR3 in amino acids: CASSLLSSTDTQYF. DNA of the CDR3: TGTGCCAGCAGTTTACTGTCAAGCACAGATACGCAGTATTTT.

The chain joins TRBV2 to TRBJ2-7; perhaps TRBD1 as D (6 bases). CDR3 size: 13 residues. V was clipped by 6 bases and J by 7 bases, with 16 bases between them. CDR1 is SNHLY, CDR2 FYNNEI, per germline. Here the CDR3 DNA reads TGTGCCAGCAGCGCTTACAGGGTGGGGGAGCAGTACGTC. It translates to CASSAYRVGEQYV.

The CDR3 DNA sequence: TGTGCCAGCAGGCCCCTAGAACCGACGGACTACAATGAGCAGTTCTTC. It codes for CASRPLEPTDYNEQFF. This chain joins TRBV2 and TRBJ2-1; D not certain. This CDR3 has 16 amino acids. Germline V gene lookup returns CDR1 SNHLY and CDR2 FYNNEI. The germline V and J ends were trimmed by 6 bases and 3 bases, with 18 bases remaining between them. The full variable domain, its missing parts supplied by reference TRBV2 and TRBJ2-1, is EPEVTQTPSHQVTQMGQEVILRCVPISNHLYFYWYRQILGQKVEFLVSFYNNEISEKSEIFDDQFSVERPDGSNFTLKIRSTKLEDSAMYFCASRPLEPTDYNEQFFGPGTRLTVL.